This entry lists 15 T cell receptor beta chains sequenced from one sample in a study of T cell repertoires in cytomegalovirus infection. TCRdb re-analysed the reads in MiXCR, keeping a single row per CDR3 protein. This table holds 310,000 or so distinct CDR3 sequences, 20% to 30% found once. Sequenced sample: PBMCs. These receptors came from a human donor in good health (CMV status not recorded). Some clones in this sample may be carry-over from other donors' samples.

This clonotype was seen repeatedly, ten times or more. The chain is built from TRBV7-2 and TRBJ2-2, with TRBD1 identical over 12 bases. Trimming at V came to 5 bases and at J to 6 bases, leaving 7 bases not matched to a gene. The CDR3 spans 16 residues. Germline CDR1 is SGHTA and CDR2 is FQGNSA. CDR3 in DNA: TGTGCCAGCAGCGCGCCGGGACAGGGGGCCTCCGGGGAGCTGTTTTTT. Amino acid sequence: CASSAPGQGASGELFF.

The chain uses TRBV11-2 and TRBJ2-7; D may be TRBD1 or TRBD2 (6 bases each). CDR1 is SGHAT and CDR2 is FQNNGV in the germline V gene. Trimming stripped 5 bases from V and 6 bases from J, with 11 bases between. CDR3 size: 12 residues. CDR3 nucleotides: TGTGCCAGCAGCGAGAAGGGGGGCGAGCAGTACTTC. As protein: CASSEKGGEQYF.

In its sample, this clonotype was seen a few times. The rearrangement uses TRBV3-1 and TRBJ2-7, with a weak D call TRBD2 (6 bases). The CDR3 is 17 residues long. The germline gives CDR1 LGHDT, CDR2 YNNKEL (reference sequence). Deletions cut 2 bases from V and 1 base from J, with 18 bases between. In DNA form, the CDR3 reads TGTGCCAGCAGCCAACCCGGGGGTAGCGAGATTTCCTACGAGCAGTACTTC. Its protein product is CASSQPGGSEISYEQYF.

The rearrangement links TRBV20-1 to TRBJ2-3; 8 bases agree with TRBD2. Germline CDR1 is DFQATT and CDR2 is SNEGSKA (reference sequence). J lost 1 base, V lost 1 base, and 4 bases had no gene match. The CDR3 has 15 amino acids. This chain's CDR3 is CSARVGGAGTDTQYF. The CDR3, as DNA: TGCAGTGCTAGAGTCGGGGGGGCGGGCACAGATACGCAGTATTTT.

This clonotype was recorded many times. This sequence joins TRBV12-3 or TRBV12-4 and TRBJ1-4; 9 nucleotides agree with TRBD1. This CDR3 is 15 amino acids long. The junction had 5 bases not matched to a gene; V was cut back by 6 bases and J by 3 bases. The CDR3 sequence is CASRATGGPNEKLFF. The CDR3 DNA is TGTGCCAGCAGGGCAACAGGGGGCCCTAATGAAAAACTGTTTTTT.

This chain connects TRBV10-3 to TRBJ1-1; D unclear. Deletions cut 11 bases from V and 4 bases from J, with 17 bases between. Looked up from germline, CDR1 is ENHRY and CDR2 is SYGVKD. The CDR3 extends over 13 amino acids. CDR3 residues: CASNTPGGTEAFF. The CDR3 nucleotides read TGTGCCTCCAATACCCCGGGTGGCACTGAAGCTTTCTTT.

CDR3 in DNA: TGTGCCAGCAGTTCGGGACAGCATCAAGAGACCCAGTACTTC. Its protein is CASSSGQHQETQYF. The chain carries TRBV12-3 or TRBV12-4 and TRBJ2-5; 7 bases are shared with TRBD1. Unmatched junction bases numbered 4, after V lost 4 bases and J lost 2 bases. This CDR3 comprises 14 residues.

This rearrangement joins TRBV28 to TRBJ2-1; 9 positions agree with TRBD2. J gave up 0 bases and V 6 bases, and 6 bases lay outside the gene matches. Germline CDR1 and CDR2: MDHEN and SYDVKM. The CDR3 length is 16 residues. The CDR3 protein is CASRLPGLASYNEQFF. The CDR3 region has the DNA TGTGCCAGCAGATTACCGGGACTAGCCTCCTACAATGAGCAGTTCTTC. Supplemented by reference TRBV28 and TRBJ2-1, the full variable domain reads DVKVTQSSRYLVKRTGEKVFLECVQDMDHENMFWYRQDPGLGLRLIYFSYDVKMKEKGDIPEGYSVSREKKERFSLILESASTNQTSMYLCASRLPGLASYNEQFFGPGTRLTVL.

This clonotype appeared many times. Germline and junction disagree at one end, which may indicate a read error. The chain joins TRBV7-7 to TRBJ1-5, with TRBD1 identical over 9 bases. The CDR3 runs 18 residues. Germline V CDR1 and CDR2: SSHAT, FNYEAQ (reference sequence). This CDR3 reads CASSFRVDRGTGNQPQHF. The DNA of the CDR3 is TGTGCTAGCAGCTTCCGTGTGGACAGGGGAACGGGCAATCAGCCCCAGCATTTT.

The chain couples TRBV5-4 to TRBJ1-4; D not resolved. This CDR3 has 16 residues. Per germline, CDR1 SGHNT and CDR2 YYREEE (reference sequence). The V gene lost 0 bases and the J gene lost 5 bases, with 14 bases spanning the gap. CDR3 sequence: CASSLDPGRRNEKLFF. The CDR3 DNA reads TGTGCCAGCAGCTTGGACCCGGGGAGGCGGAATGAAAAACTGTTTTTT.

There are a few counts of this clonotype. The chain uses TRBV3-1 and TRBJ2-1; D is uncertain. The CDR3 is made up of 13 amino acids. Per germline, CDR1 LGHDT and CDR2 YNNKEL (reference sequence). Trimming cost V 1 base and J 9 bases, with 10 bases left between them. The CDR3 is CASSQVRQLEQFF. Here the CDR3 DNA reads TGTGCCAGCAGCCAAGTCCGGCAACTTGAGCAGTTCTTC.

The genes are TRBV12-3 or TRBV12-4 and TRBJ2-3, with no clear D. This CDR3 has 13 amino acids. Deletions cut 6 bases from V and 2 bases from J, with 9 bases between. The CDR3 region has the DNA TGTGCCAGCAGCCCTCGTCACACAGATACGCAGTATTTT. This encodes CASSPRHTDTQYF.

This clonotype showed up just a few times. This rearrangement joins TRBV29-1 to TRBJ1-2; no definite D call. This CDR3 comprises 11 residues. Germline CDR1 is SQVTM and CDR2 is ANQGSEA. V was shortened by 6 bases and J by 2 bases, with 7 bases between the two germline ends. CDR3 sequence: CSVYGNYGYTF. The CDR3 DNA reads TGCAGCGTATATGGGAACTATGGCTACACCTTC.

Only a few counts were recorded for this clonotype. This chain connects TRBV20-1 to TRBJ2-3; 8 bases are shared with TRBD2. Unmatched junction bases numbered 7, after V lost 7 bases and J lost 1 base. The V gene's germline CDR1 is DFQATT and CDR2 SNEGSKA (reference sequence). The CDR3 has 14 residues. In DNA form, the CDR3 reads TGCAGTGGAGGAGGAGCGGGAGGCACAGATACGCAGTATTTT. It codes for CSGGGAGGTDTQYF.

V usage is TRBV5-1 and J usage is TRBJ2-1, with 9 bases lining up with TRBD2. The germline V gene encodes CDR1 SGHRS and CDR2 YFSETQ. The CDR3 is made up of 16 amino acids. The trim removed 0 bases at V and 4 bases at J, leaving 5 bases unmatched. The CDR3 reads CASSLATSGFYNEQFF. Here the CDR3 DNA reads TGCGCCAGCAGCTTGGCAACTAGCGGGTTTTACAATGAGCAGTTCTTC.